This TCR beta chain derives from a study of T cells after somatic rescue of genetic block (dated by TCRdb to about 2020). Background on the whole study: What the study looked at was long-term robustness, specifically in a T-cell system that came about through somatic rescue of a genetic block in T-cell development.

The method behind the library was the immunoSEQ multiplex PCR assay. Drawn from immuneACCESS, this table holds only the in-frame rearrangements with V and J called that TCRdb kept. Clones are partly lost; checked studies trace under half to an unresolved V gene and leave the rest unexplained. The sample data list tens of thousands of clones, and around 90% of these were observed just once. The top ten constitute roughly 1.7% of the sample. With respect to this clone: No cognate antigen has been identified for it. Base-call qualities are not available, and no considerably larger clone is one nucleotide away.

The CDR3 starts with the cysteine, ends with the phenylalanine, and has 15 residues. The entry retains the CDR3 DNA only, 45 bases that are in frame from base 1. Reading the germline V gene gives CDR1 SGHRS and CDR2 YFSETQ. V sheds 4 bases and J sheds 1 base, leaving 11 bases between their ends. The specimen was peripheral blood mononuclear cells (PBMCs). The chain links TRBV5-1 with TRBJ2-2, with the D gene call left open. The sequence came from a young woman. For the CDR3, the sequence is CASSPTPENTGELFF. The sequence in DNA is TGCGCCAGCAGCCCGACCCCGGAGAACACCGGGGAGCTGTTTTTT.